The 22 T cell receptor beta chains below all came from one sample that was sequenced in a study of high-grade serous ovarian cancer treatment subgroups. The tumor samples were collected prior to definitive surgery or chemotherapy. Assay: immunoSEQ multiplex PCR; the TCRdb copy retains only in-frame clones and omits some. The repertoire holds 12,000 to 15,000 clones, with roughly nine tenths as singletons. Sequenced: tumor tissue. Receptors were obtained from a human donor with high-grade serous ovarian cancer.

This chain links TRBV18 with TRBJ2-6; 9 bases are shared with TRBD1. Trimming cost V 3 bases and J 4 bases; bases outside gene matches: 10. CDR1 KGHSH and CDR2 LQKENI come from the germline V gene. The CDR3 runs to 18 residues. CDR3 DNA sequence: TGTGCCAGCTCACCTTCCGGGACAGGGTCGTCCGGGGCCAACGTCCTGACTTTC. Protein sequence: CASSPSGTGSSGANVLTF.

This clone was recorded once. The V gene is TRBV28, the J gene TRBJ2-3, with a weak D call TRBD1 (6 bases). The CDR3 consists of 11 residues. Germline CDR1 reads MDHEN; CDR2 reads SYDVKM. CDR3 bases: TGTGCGACAGGAGTAACAGATACGCAGTATTTT. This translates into CATGVTDTQYF.

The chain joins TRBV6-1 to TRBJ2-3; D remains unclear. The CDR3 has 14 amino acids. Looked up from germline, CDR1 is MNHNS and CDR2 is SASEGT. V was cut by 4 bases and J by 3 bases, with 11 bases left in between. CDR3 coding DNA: TGTGCCAGCAGTGGGGGTAGTGAAACAGATACGCAGTATTTT. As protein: CASSGGSETDTQYF.

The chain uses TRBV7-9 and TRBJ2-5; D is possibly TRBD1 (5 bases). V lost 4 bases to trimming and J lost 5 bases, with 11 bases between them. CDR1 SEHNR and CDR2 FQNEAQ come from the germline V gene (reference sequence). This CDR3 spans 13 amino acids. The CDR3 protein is CASSSRVGETQYF. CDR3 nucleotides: TGTGCCAGCAGCTCCAGGGTAGGGGAGACCCAGTACTTC.

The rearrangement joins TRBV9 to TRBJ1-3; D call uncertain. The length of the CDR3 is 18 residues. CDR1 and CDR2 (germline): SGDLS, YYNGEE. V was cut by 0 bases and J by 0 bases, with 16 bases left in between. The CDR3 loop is CASSVDGITPNSGNTIYF. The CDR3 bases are TGTGCCAGCAGCGTAGACGGGATAACCCCCAACTCTGGAAACACCATATATTTT.

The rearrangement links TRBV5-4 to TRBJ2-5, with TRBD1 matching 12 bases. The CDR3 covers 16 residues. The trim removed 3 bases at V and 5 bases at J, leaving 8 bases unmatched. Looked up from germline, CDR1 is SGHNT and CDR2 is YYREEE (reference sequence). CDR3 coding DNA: TGTGCCAGCAGCTCCGGGACAGGGGGCCCCCTGGAGACCCAGTACTTC. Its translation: CASSSGTGGPLETQYF. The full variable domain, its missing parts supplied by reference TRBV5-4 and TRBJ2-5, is ETGVTQSPTHLIKTRGQQVTLRCSSQSGHNTVSWYQQALGQGPQFIFQYYREEENGRGNFPPRFSGLQFPNYSSELNVNALELDDSALYLCASSSGTGGPLETQYFGPGTRLLVL.

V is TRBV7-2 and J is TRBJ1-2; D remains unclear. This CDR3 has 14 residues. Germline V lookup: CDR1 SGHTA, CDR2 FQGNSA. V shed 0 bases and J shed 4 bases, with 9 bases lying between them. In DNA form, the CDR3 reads TGTGCCAGCAGCTTAGCTGGGGTTACCTATGGCTACACCTTC. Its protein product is CASSLAGVTYGYTF.

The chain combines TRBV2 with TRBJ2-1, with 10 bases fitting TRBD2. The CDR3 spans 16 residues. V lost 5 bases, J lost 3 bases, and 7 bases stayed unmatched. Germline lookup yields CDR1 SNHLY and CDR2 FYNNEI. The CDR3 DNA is TGTGCCAGCAGTATGATAGCGGGGGGTTACTACAATGAGCAGTTCTTC. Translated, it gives CASSMIAGGYYNEQFF.

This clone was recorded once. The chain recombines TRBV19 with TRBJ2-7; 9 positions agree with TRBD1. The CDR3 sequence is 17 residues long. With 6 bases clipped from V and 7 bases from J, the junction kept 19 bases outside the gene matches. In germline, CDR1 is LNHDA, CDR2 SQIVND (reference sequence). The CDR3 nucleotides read TGTGCCAGTAGCCAAGGGGACCTAGACAGGGGGTCTAAAGAGCAGTACTTC. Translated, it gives CASSQGDLDRGSKEQYF.

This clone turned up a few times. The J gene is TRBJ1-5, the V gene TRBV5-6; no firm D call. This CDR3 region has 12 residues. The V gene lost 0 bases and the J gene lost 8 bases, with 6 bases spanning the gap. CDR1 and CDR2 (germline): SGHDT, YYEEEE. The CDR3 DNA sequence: TGTGCCAGCAGCTTGGGGACCAAGCCCCAGCATTTT. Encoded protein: CASSLGTKPQHF.

The CDR3 loop is CASSPAETARQETQYF. CDR3 bases: TGTGCCAGCAGCCCCGCGGAGACTGCGAGGCAAGAGACCCAGTACTTC. The J gene is TRBJ2-5, the V gene TRBV5-5; D gene uncertain. This CDR3 is built from 16 residues. Germline V gene sequence: CDR1 SGHKS, CDR2 YYEKEE (reference sequence). Trimming shortened V by 4 bases and J by 2 bases, and 18 bases separated the two germline ends.

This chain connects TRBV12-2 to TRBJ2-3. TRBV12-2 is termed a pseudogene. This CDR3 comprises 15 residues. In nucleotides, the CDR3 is TGTGCAAGTCGCTTAGTGAGGGACAGCACAGATACGCAGTATTTT. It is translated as CASRLVRDSTDTQYF.

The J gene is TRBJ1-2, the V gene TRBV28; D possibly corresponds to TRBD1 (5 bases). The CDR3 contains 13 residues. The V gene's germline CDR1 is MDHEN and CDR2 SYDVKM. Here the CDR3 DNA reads TGTGCAATTCAGGGCCGGGGTCTCCCTGGCTACACCTTC. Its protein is CAIQGRGLPGYTF.

Here the CDR3 DNA reads TGTGCCAGCAGCGCTGGCATGAGCGGTGAGCAGTTCTTC. This codes for CASSAGMSGEQFF. This chain joins TRBV9 and TRBJ2-1; tentative D call: TRBD2 (5 bases). Germline CDR1 is SGDLS and CDR2 is YYNGEE. The CDR3 is made up of 13 amino acids. Trimming left V 3 bases short and J 9 bases short, with 13 bases between.

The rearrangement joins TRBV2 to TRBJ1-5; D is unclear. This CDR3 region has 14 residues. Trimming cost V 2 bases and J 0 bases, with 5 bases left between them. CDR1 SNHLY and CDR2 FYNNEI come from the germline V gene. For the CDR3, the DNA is TGTGCCAGCAGTGAAAGGCTTAGCAATCAGCCCCAGCATTTT. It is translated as CASSERLSNQPQHF.

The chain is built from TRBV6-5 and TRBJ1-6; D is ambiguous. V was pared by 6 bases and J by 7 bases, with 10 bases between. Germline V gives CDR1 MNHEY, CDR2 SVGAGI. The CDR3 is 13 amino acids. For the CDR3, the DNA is TGTGCCAGCAGGGGTGGGTTAAATTCACCCCTCCACTTT. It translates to CASRGGLNSPLHF.

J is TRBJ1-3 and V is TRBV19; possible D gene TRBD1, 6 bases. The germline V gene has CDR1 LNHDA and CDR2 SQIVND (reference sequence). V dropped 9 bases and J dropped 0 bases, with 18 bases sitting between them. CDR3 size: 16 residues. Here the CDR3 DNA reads TGTGCCAGCAGGGGCCAGGCCTTGAGCTCTGGAAACACCATATATTTT. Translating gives CASRGQALSSGNTIYF.

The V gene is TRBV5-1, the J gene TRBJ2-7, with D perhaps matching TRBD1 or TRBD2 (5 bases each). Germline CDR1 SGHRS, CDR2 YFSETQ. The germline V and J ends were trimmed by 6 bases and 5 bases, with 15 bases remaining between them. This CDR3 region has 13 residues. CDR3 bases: TGCGCCAGCACCTACGGGACGGCCGACGAGCAGTACTTC. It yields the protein CASTYGTADEQYF.

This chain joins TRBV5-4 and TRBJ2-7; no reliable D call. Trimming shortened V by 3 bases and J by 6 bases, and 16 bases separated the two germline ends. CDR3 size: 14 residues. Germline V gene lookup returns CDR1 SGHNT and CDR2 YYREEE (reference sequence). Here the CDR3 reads CASSSRNRPFEQYF. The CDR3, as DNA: TGTGCCAGCAGCTCTCGCAACCGGCCTTTCGAGCAGTACTTC.

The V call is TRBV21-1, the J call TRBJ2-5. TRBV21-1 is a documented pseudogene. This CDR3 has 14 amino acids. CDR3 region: CASSIRDHQETQYF. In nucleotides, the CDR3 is TGTGCCAGCAGCATCCGGGACCACCAAGAGACCCAGTACTTC.

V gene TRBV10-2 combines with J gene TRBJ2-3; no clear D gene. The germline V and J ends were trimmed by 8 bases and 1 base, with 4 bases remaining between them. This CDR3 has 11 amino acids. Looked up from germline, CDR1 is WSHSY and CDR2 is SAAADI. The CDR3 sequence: CASRGTDTQYF. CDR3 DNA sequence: TGCGCCAGCCGGGGCACAGATACGCAGTATTTT.

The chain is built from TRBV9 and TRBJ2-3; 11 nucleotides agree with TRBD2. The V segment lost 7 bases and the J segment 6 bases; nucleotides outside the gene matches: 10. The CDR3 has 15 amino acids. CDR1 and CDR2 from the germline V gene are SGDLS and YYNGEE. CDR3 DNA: TGTGCCAGCGGATCCACTAGCGGGGGTGGGGATACGCAGTATTTT. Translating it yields CASGSTSGGGDTQYF.